Ten or more counts support the clone carrying this T cell receptor (beta chain). The antigen is unknown. The read falls 3 residues short of the CDR3 end, and the missing part is taken from the germline J gene. This sample is drawn from a study of T cell clonality in common variable immunodeficiency. Regarding the study as a whole: TCRbeta clonality was increased in CVID versus healthy controls. Reportedly, TCR beta sequences from common variable immunodeficiency showed fewer deletions and N-nucleotide insertions. CVID patient heterogeneity limited repertoire-clinical complication correlations.

The CDR3 sequence is 14 residues long. Germline values: CDR1 SGHNT, CDR2 YYREEE (reference sequence). Germline trimming cut 4 bases from V and 3 bases from J; bases unmatched to any gene: 2. Some clones are missing from TCRdb's copy, which holds only in-frame ones; the method was immunoSEQ multiplex PCR. The sample contains 28,000 or so clones, none of them singletons. The gene calls are TRBV5-4 and TRBJ1-4, with 8 positions matching TRBD1. This TCR derives from a human donor with common variable immunodeficiency. The sample consisted of peripheral blood mononuclear cells. The CDR3 loop reads CASSLDRANEKLFF. The sequenced CDR3 bases are TGTGCCAGCAGCCTGGACAGGGCTAATGAAAAA. The full variable domain, with the rest looked up from reference TRBV5-4 and TRBJ1-4, is ETGVTQSPTHLIKTRGQQVTLRCSSQSGHNTVSWYQQALGQGPQFIFQYYREEENGRGNFPPRFSGLQFPNYSSELNVNALELDDSALYLCASSLDRANEKLFFGSGTQLSVL.